Sequencing of this TCR beta chain was carried out in a study of OX40 agonist ivuxolimab in advanced cancers. The germline V gene has CDR1 LGHNA and CDR2 YNFKEQ. This CDR3 has 16 amino acids. Trimming took 5 bases from V and 1 from J, leaving 15 bases between them. Clones were read by immunoSEQ multiplex PCR, and TCRdb kept only the in-frame ones, dropping some. This sample carries roughly 120,000 clones, around 93% of them seen once, and the ten largest clones take under 0.9%. This chain uses TRBV4-2 with TRBJ1-5, with D possibly matching TRBD1 (5 bases). This TCR was recovered from an adult with an advanced solid tumor such as melanoma, head and neck, liver or kidney cancer. The sequencing used CD4+ or CD8+ T cells sorted from blood, collected in a trial of the OX40 agonist ivuxolimab. The CDR3 coding sequence is TGTGCCAGCAGCTTGAAAGGGGAAGGAAGCAATCAGCCCCAGCATTTT. Its translation: CASSLKGEGSNQPQHF.